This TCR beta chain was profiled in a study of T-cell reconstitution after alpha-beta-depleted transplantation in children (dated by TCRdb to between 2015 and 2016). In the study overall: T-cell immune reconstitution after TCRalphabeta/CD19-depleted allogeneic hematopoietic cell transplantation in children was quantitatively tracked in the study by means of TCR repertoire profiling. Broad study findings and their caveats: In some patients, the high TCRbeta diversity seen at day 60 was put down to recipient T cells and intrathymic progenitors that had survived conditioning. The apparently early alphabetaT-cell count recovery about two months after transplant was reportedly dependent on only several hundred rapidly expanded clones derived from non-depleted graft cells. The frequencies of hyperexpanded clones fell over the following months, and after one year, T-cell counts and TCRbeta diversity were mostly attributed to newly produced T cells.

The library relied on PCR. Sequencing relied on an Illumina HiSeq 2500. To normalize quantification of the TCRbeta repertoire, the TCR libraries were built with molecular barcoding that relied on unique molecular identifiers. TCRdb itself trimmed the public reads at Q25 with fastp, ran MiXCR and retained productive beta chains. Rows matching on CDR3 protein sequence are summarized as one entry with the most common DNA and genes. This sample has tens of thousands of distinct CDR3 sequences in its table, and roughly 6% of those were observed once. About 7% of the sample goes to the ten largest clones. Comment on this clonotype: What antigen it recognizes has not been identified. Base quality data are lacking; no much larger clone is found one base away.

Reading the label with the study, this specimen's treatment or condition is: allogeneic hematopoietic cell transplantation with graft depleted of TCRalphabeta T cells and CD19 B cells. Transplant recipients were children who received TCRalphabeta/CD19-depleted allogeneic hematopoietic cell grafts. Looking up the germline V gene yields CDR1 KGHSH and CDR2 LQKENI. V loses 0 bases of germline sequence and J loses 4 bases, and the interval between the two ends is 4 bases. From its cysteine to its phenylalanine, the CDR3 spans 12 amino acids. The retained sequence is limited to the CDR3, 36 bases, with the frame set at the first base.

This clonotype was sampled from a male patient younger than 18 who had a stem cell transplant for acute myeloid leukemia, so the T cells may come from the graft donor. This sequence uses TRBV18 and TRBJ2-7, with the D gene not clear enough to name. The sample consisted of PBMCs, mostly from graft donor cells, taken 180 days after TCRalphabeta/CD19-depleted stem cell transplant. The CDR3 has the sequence CASSPPDYEQYF. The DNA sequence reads TGTGCCAGCTCACCACCAGATTACGAGCAGTACTTC.